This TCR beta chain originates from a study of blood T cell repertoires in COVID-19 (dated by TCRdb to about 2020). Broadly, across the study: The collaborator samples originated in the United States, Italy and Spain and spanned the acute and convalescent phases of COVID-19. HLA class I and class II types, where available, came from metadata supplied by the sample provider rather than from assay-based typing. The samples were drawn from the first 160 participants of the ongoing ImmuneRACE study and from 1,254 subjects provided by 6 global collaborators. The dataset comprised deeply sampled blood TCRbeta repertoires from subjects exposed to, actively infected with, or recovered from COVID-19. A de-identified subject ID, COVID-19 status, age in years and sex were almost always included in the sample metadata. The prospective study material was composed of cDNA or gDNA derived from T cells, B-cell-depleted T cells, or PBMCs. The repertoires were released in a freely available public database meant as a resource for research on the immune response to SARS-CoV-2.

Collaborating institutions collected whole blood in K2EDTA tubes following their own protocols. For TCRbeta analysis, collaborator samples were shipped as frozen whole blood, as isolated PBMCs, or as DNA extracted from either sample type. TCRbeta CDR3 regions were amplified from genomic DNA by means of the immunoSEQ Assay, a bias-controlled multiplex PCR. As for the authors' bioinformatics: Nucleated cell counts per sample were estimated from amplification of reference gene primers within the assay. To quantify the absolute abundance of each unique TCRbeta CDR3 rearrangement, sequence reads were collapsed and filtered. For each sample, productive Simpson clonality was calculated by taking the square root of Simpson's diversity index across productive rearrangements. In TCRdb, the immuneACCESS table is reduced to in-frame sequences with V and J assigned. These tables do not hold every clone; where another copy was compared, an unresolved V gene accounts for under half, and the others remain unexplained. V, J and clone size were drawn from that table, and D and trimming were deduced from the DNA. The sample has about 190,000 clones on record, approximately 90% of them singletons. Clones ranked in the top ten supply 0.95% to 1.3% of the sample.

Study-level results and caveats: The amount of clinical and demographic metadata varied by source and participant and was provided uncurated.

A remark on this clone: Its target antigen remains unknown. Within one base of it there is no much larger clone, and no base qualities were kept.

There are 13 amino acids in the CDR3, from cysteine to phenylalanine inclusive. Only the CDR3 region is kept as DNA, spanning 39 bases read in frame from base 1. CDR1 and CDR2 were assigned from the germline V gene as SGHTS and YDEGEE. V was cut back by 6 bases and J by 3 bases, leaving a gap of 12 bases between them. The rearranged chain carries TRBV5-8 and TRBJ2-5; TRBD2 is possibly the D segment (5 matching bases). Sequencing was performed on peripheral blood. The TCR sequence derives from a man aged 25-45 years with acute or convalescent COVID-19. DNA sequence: TGTGCCAGCAACTCCCGAGCGGAAGAGACCCAGTACTTC. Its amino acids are CASNSRAEETQYF.